A single TCR beta chain is shown here with its context. Some clones are missing from TCRdb's copy, which holds only in-frame ones; the method was immunoSEQ multiplex PCR. The data show 40,000 or so clones, 80% to 90% seen once. The data stem from a study of blood T cell repertoires in COVID-19. Study as a whole: Researchers got acute and convalescent COVID-19 samples from the United States, Italy and Spain.

This CDR3 region has 12 residues. CDR1 is LNHNV and CDR2 is YYDKDF in the germline V gene (reference sequence). V was cut by 0 bases and J by 5 bases, with 4 bases left in between. The clonotype comes from a man in his forties with active COVID-19. This chain joins TRBV15 and TRBJ1-2; D is unclear. The specimen sequenced was peripheral blood. CDR3 in amino acids: CATSRDMYGYTF. Here the CDR3 DNA reads TGTGCCACCAGCAGAGATATGTATGGCTACACCTTC.